The clone carrying this TCR beta chain was counted between two and nine times. Antigen specificity is unknown. Germline CDR1 SQVTM, CDR2 ANQGSEA. V lost 4 bases, J lost 2 bases, and 1 base stayed unmatched. The CDR3 has 13 amino acids. The source of the sample is a study of shared clonotypes between healthy human individuals. Study information: Per donor, three plates held CD4 naive cells, three held CD4 memory, two held CD8 naive and one held CD8 memory. Study-level findings and limits: Clonotypes that were shared across a few donors made up 4% to 6% of naive CD4 clonotypes.

Once extracted for a subset, genomic DNA was divided evenly among several immunoSEQ plates. Assay: immunoSEQ multiplex PCR; the TCRdb copy retains only in-frame clones and omits some. The sample records 550,000 to 850,000 clones, roughly 72% being singletons. The V call is TRBV29-1, the J call TRBJ2-7, with 11 bases matching TRBD1. This receptor was taken from a woman under 40 in good health. The sequenced material came from memory CD4+ T cells sorted from blood. Subset noted: CD45RA-negative fraction. CDR3 sequence: CSVGGQGAYEQYF. The CDR3 DNA reads TGCAGCGTTGGGGGACAGGGGGCCTACGAGCAGTACTTC.